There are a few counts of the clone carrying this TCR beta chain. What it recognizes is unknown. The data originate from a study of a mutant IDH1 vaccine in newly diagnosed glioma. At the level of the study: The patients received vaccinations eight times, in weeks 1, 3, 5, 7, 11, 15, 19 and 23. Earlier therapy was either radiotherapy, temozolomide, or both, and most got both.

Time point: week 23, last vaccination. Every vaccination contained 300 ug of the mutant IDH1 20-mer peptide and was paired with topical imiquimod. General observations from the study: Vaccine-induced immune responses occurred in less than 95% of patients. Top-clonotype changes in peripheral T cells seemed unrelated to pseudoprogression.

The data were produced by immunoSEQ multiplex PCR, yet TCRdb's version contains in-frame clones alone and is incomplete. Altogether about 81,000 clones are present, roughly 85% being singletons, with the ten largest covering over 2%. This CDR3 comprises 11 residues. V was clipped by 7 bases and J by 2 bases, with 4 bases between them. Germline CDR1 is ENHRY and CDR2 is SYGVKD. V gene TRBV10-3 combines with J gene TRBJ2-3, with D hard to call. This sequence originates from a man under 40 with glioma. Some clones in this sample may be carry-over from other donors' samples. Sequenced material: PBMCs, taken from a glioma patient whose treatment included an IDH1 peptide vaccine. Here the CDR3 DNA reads TGTGCCATCACAAACACAGATACGCAGTATTTT. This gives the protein CAITNTDTQYF.